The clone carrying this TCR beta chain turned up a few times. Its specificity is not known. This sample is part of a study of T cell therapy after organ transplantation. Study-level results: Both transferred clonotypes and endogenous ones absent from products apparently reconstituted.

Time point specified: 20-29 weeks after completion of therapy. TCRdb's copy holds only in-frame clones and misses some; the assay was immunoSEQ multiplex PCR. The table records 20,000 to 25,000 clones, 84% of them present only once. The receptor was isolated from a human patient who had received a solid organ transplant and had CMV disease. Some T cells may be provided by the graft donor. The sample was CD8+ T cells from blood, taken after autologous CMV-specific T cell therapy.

CDR3 sequence: CASSPKGGAYTEAFF. DNA for the CDR3: TGTGCCAGCAGTCCCAAGGGAGGGGCTTACACTGAAGCTTTCTTT. The chain is built from TRBV6-5 and TRBJ1-1; tentative D call: TRBD1 (5 bases). The V end was cut by 5 bases, the J end by 3 bases, with 16 bases between. Per germline, CDR1 MNHEY and CDR2 SVGAGI. The CDR3 consists of 15 residues.